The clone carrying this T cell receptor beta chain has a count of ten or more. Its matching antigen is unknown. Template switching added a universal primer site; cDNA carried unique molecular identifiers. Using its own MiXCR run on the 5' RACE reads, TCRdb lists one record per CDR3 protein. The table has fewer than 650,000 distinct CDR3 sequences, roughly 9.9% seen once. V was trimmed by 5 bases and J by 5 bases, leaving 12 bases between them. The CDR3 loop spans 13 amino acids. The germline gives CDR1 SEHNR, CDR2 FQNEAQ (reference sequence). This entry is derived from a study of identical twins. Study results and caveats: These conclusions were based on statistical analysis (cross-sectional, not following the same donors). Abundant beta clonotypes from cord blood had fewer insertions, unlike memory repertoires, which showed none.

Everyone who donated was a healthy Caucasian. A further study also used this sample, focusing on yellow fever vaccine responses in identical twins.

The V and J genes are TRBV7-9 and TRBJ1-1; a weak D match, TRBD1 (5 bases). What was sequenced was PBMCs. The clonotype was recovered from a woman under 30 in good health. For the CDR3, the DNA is TGTGCCAGCAGCCCTCAGGGTGATACTGAAGCTTTCTTT. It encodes CASSPQGDTEAFF.